Listed below are T cell receptor beta chains from one sample, sequenced in a study of blood T cell repertoires in COVID-19. The method was immunoSEQ multiplex PCR; TCRdb's version includes in-frame clones alone and lacks a portion of them. This sample carries approximately 440,000 clones, less than 95% of them seen once, and the ten largest clones take approximately 0.65%. What was sequenced was PBMCs or T cells enriched from blood (not recorded which). The receptors shown here come from a young man who had recovered from COVID-19. Each CDR3 is given with its conserved first and last residue. Each record gives: V gene, D gene, J gene, clone size, CDR3 DNA, CDR3 protein. A D gene is named only where the DNA matches it firmly. Part of the rows lack a size; the others show once, few, many or a class for expanded clones.

TRBV6-5	TRBD1	TRBJ1-6	once	TGTGCCAGCAGTCGACAGGGAGAGCGTTCACCCCTCCACTTT	CASSRQGERSPLHF
TRBV30	TRBD1	TRBJ1-5	NA	TGTGCCTGGAGTCAGGACAGGGTCGGGACTCAGCCCCAGCATTTT	CAWSQDRVGTQPQHF
TRBV11-2	NA	TRBJ1-6	NA	TGTGCCAGCAGCTTAGATTGGGACTACCTGACCCATTCACCCCTCCACTTT	CASSLDWDYLTHSPLHF
TRBV19	NA	TRBJ1-1	NA	TGTGCCTCCTCGGCTTTGGATGGGCCGAACACTGAAGCTTTCTTT	CASSALDGPNTEAFF
TRBV2	TRBD2	TRBJ2-1	NA	TGTGCCAGCAGTCGTTCCGGGAGGGAAAATGAGCAGTTCTTC	CASSRSGRENEQFF
TRBV9	NA	TRBJ2-1	once	TGTGCCAGCAGCCCCCGATCGGGGAGCTCCTACAATGAGCAGTTCTTC	CASSPRSGSSYNEQFF
TRBV5-1	NA	TRBJ2-7	NA	TGCGCCAGCAGCTTGGGGGGCGGGGCGACGGACGAGCAGTACTTC	CASSLGGGATDEQYF
TRBV7-3	NA	TRBJ2-3	NA	TGTGCCAGCAGCTTAGTGGGAGTAGAGGATACGCAGTATTTT	CASSLVGVEDTQYF
TRBV5-4	NA	TRBJ1-2	NA	TGTGCCAGCAGCTTGGGAGCGAACCCTAACTATGGCTACACCTTC	CASSLGANPNYGYTF
TRBV29-1	TRBD2	TRBJ2-1	NA	TGCAGCGTCCCCCTTTGGGCGGGAGACCACAATGAGCAGTTCTTC	CSVPLWAGDHNEQFF
TRBV5-4	NA	TRBJ1-2	NA	TGTGCCAGCAGCTGGGAGGGGTCAGCAAGCGGCTACACCTTC	CASSWEGSASGYTF
TRBV10-3	NA	TRBJ1-1	once	TGTGCCACCCAGGGGCTCGGGGCTGAAGCTTTCTTT	CATQGLGAEAFF
TRBV5-1	TRBD2	TRBJ2-7	NA	TGCGCCAGCAGCCGCGGGACAGAGACTAGCGGGACCCCCTACGAGCAGTACTTC	CASSRGTETSGTPYEQYF
TRBV7-9	TRBD1	TRBJ1-1	NA	TGTGCCAGCAGCTTTCCGACAGGGGGCATGAACACTGAAGCTTTCTTT	CASSFPTGGMNTEAFF
TRBV2	NA	TRBJ2-5	once	TGTGCCAGCAGTGAAGAACAGGCCCAATACTTC	CASSEEQAQYF
TRBV18	NA	TRBJ2-7	once	TGTGCCAGCTCACCACCAGGGGGCTACGAGCAGTACTTC	CASSPPGGYEQYF
TRBV5-6	TRBD1	TRBJ1-2	NA	TGTGCCAGCAGCTTGGATGGACAGGGGGCCTACGCCTATGGCTACACCTTC	CASSLDGQGAYAYGYTF
TRBV25-1	NA	TRBJ1-3	NA	TGTGCCAGCAGTGAGGCAGCTGGAAACACCATATATTTT	CASSEAAGNTIYF
TRBV2	TRBD1	TRBJ1-2	NA	TGTGCCACTCAAGGACAGGCTAACTATGGCTACACCTTC	CATQGQANYGYTF
TRBV7-3	TRBD1	TRBJ2-1	NA	TGTGCCAGCAGCTTAACAGGGGGCTCAACCTACAATGAGCAGTTCTTC	CASSLTGGSTYNEQFF
TRBV3-1/TRBV3-2	NA	TRBJ2-5	NA	TGTGCCAGCAGCCAACCTAGGACGGGAAAATGGTCCCAGTACTTC	CASSQPRTGKWSQYF
TRBV18	NA	TRBJ2-2	NA	TGTGCCAGCTCACGGGAGACTAGTCTTTTCGGGGAGCTGTTTTTT	CASSRETSLFGELFF
TRBV15	NA	TRBJ2-2	NA	TGTGCCACCAGCAGAGAGGGCCGCACCGGGGAGCTGTTTTTT	CATSREGRTGELFF
TRBV19	TRBD1	TRBJ1-2	NA	TGTGCCAGTAGTCTACGGGACAGTTTCCCCTATGGCTACACCTTC	CASSLRDSFPYGYTF
TRBV2	TRBD1	TRBJ1-4	NA	TGTGCCAGCAGACTACAGGGGGCCAAGGAAAAACTGTTTTTT	CASRLQGAKEKLFF
TRBV6-1	TRBD1	TRBJ1-2	NA	TGTGCCAGCAGTACGGACAGGGGGCTGGGTGGCTACACCTTC	CASSTDRGLGGYTF
TRBV7-8	NA	TRBJ1-3	few	TGTGCCAGCAGCTTAGACCGGGATTTGTTTCCCCAAAGAAGCTCTGGAAACACCATATATTTT	CASSLDRDLFPQRSSGNTIYF
TRBV28	NA	TRBJ1-2	NA	TGTGCCAGCAGTATCGACAGCCTCGGCTACACCTTC	CASSIDSLGYTF
TRBV3-1/TRBV3-2	NA	TRBJ1-4	NA	TGTGCCAGCAGCCAAGTAGTCTTTGCAACTAATGAAAAACTGTTTTTT	CASSQVVFATNEKLFF
TRBV6-5	NA	TRBJ1-5	NA	TGTGCCAGCAGCTTGGAGGGGTTAGGGCCCCAGCATTTT	CASSLEGLGPQHF
TRBV7-9	TRBD1	TRBJ1-2	NA	TGTGCCAGCAGCGCCTACAGGGGGTGGGACTATGGCTACACCTTC	CASSAYRGWDYGYTF
TRBV24-1	NA	TRBJ2-7	NA	TGTGCCACCAGTGGGAGGATTCTTAAGGAAACAGGGATGACCTACGAGCAGTACTTC	CATSGRILKETGMTYEQYF
TRBV11-3	NA	TRBJ2-5	NA	TGTGCCAGCAGCTGCAGAGGAACTAGCAACCAAGAGACCCAGTACTTC	CASSCRGTSNQETQYF
TRBV12-5	NA	TRBJ1-1	NA	TGTGCTAGTGGTTTGGAGGCGGGACCCAACACTGAAGCTTTCTTT	CASGLEAGPNTEAFF
TRBV3-1/TRBV3-2	NA	TRBJ1-5	NA	TGTGCCAGCAGCCAAGGGCGGTATAGCAATCAGCCCCAGCATTTT	CASSQGRYSNQPQHF
TRBV11-2	NA	TRBJ1-1	NA	TGTGCCAGCACCCAACGTAGAAACACTGAAGCTTTCTTT	CASTQRRNTEAFF
TRBV5-5	TRBD2	TRBJ2-3	NA	TGTGCCAGCAGCTTGGATGATGGGTGGGGACTAGCTATTAGGGATACGCAGTATTTT	CASSLDDGWGLAIRDTQYF